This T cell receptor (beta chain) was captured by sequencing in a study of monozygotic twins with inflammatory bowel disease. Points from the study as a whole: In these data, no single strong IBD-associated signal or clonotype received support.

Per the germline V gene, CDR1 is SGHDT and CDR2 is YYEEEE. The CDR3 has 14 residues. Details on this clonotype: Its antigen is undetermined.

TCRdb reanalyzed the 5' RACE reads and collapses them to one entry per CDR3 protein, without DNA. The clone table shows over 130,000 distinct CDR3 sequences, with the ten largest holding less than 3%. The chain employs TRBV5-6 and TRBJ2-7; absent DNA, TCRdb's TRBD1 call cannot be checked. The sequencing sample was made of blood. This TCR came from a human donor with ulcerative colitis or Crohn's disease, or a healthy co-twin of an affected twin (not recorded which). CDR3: CASSLQGSTYEQYF.